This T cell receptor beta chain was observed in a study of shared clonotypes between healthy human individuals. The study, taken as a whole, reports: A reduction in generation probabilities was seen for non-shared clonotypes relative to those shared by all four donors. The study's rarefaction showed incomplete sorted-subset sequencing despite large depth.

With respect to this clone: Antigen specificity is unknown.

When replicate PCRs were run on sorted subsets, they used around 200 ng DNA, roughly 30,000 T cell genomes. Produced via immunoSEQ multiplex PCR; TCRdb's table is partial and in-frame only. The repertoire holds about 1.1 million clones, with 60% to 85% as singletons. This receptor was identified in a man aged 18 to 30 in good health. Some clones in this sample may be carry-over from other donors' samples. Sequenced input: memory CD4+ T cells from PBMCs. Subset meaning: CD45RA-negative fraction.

As DNA, the CDR3 is TGTGCCAGCTCCGCGTTATGGTCCTACGAGCAGTACTTC. Translated: CASSALWSYEQYF. The V and J genes are TRBV19 and TRBJ2-7, with D hard to call. This CDR3 comprises 13 residues. In germline, CDR1 is LNHDA, CDR2 SQIVND (reference sequence). Trimming took 9 bases from V and 1 from J, leaving 13 bases between them.